Included here is one TCR beta chain sequence, with context. The RNA, about 0.45 to 1 ug, was put through reverse transcription using random hexamers. Via MiXCR, TCRdb re-called the immunoSEQ multiplex PCR reads, giving one row per CDR3 protein. The profile shows roughly 140,000 distinct CDR3 sequences, roughly 94% of them singletons. This sample is part of a study of CD8 T cells in Susac syndrome. Germline values: CDR1 DFQATT, CDR2 SNEGSKA (reference sequence). The CDR3 is 12 amino acids. V dropped 2 bases and J dropped 12 bases, with 14 bases sitting between them. The sequenced target, TCR beta, came from blood CD8+ and CD4+ T cells. The multiple sclerosis controls comprised treatment-naive patients whose relapsing-remitting disease was stable or active. Negative isolation was used for CD8+ and CD4+ T cells and FACS enrichment for TEMRA cells.

The chain carries TRBV20-1 and TRBJ2-1; no definite D call. The TCR sequence derives from a human donor with multiple sclerosis. Sequenced material: CD8+ T cells from PBMCs. The CDR3 sequence: CSARLDGSGQFF. The CDR3, as DNA: TGCAGTGCTAGATTGGATGGCTCGGGGCAGTTCTTC.